These T cell receptor beta chains were read from a single sample in a study of blood T cell repertoires in COVID-19. The assay was immunoSEQ multiplex PCR, and TCRdb's table has in-frame clones only and misses some. Altogether over 65,000 clones are present, about 90% being singletons, with the ten largest covering roughly an eighth. The specimen was peripheral blood. The receptors come from a human donor in a cohort sampled during active COVID-19. The CDR3 runs from the conserved cysteine through the conserved F or W. D genes are given only for firm matches. Expanded clones get a size class; other rows say once, few or many, or leave the size out.

>TRBJ2-7|TRBV6-1|TRBD2|.
TGTGCCAGCAGTGAATACGGGACTAGCGGGGGGTCCATCTACGAGCAGTACTTC
CASSEYGTSGGSIYEQYF
>TRBJ2-1|TRBV19|.|once
TGTGCCAGTAGTGAGGGATCCTTTTACAATGAGCAGTTCTTC
CASSEGSFYNEQFF
>TRBJ1-1|TRBV28|.|.
TGTGCCAGCAGGGTAGTCGAGACTGAAGCTTTCTTT
CASRVVETEAFF
>TRBJ2-3|TRBV10-3|TRBD2|.
TGTGCCATCAGCCCCGGACTAGCGGGGGTTGATACGCAGTATTTT
CAISPGLAGVDTQYF
>TRBJ1-2|TRBV5-1|TRBD1|.
TGCGCCAGCAGCATGACAGGGGACTATGGCTACACCTTC
CASSMTGDYGYTF
>TRBJ2-5|TRBV2|.|.
TGTGCCAGCAGTGGGAGGAACAGAGAAGAGACCCAGTACTTC
CASSGRNREETQYF
>TRBJ1-2|TRBV30|.|.
TGTGCCTGGAGATCGGGGGCTAACTATGGCTACACCTTC
CAWRSGANYGYTF
>TRBJ1-2|TRBV5-1|TRBD1|few
TGCGCCAGCAGCTCGGGACAGGAATCCTATGGCTACACCTTC
CASSSGQESYGYTF
>TRBJ1-2|TRBV6-2/TRBV6-3|.|.
TGTGCCAGCAGTTCCCAGTTTGGCTACACCTTC
CASSSQFGYTF
>TRBJ2-5|TRBV7-2|.|.
TGTGCCAGCAGCTCTTACCAAGAGACCCAGTACTTC
CASSSYQETQYF
>TRBJ2-6|TRBV9|.|.
TGTGCCAGCAGCGTAGGAACTCCTGGGGCCAACGTCCTGACTTTC
CASSVGTPGANVLTF
>TRBJ2-7|TRBV6-5|TRBD1|.
TGTGCCAGCAGGCAGGGACAGGCTTACGAGCAGTACTTC
CASRQGQAYEQYF
>TRBJ2-7|TRBV6-6|TRBD1|.
TGTGCCAGCAGTCCGGGACAGGGGTCCTACGAGCAGTACTTC
CASSPGQGSYEQYF
>TRBJ2-3|TRBV6-6|TRBD2|.
TGTGCCAGCAGTTACGGGGGGGGGAACACAGATACGCAGTATTTT
CASSYGGGNTDTQYF
>TRBJ2-2|TRBV6-2/TRBV6-3|TRBD2|few
TGTGCCAGCAGTCCCGGACTAGCGGGGACCGGGGAGCTGTTTTTT
CASSPGLAGTGELFF
>TRBJ2-4|TRBV11-2|TRBD2|.
TGTGCCAGCAGCCTGGGGACTAGCGGGGGTAGGAACATTCAGTACTTC
CASSLGTSGGRNIQYF
>TRBJ2-3|TRBV21-1|.|.
TGTGCCAGCAGCAAAAAAAGGAGGACAGAAGCTAGCACAGATACGCAGTATTTT
CASSKKRRTEASTDTQYF
>TRBJ2-7|TRBV4-3|TRBD1|.
TGCGCCAGCAGCCAGGGGACAGGAAACTACGAGCAGTACTTC
CASSQGTGNYEQYF
>TRBJ1-2|TRBV3-1/TRBV3-2|TRBD1|.
TGTGCCAGCAGCCGTACCTTAGTAGGGGGCGCTGGCTACACCTTC
CASSRTLVGGAGYTF
>TRBJ2-3|TRBV7-2|.|.
TGTGCCAGCAGCTTAAGTCGAGCAGATACGCAGTATTTT
CASSLSRADTQYF
>TRBJ2-3|TRBV28|TRBD2|.
TGTGCCAGCAGTTTATTGACTAGCCATACGCAGTATTTT
CASSLLTSHTQYF
>TRBJ1-4|TRBV30|.|.
TGTGCCTGGAGAAAAACTAAACTTAATGAAAAACTGTTTTTT
CAWRKTKLNEKLFF
>TRBJ1-6|TRBV5-1|.|.
TGCGCCAGCAGCCCGGAGGGTGGGTCGGATTCACCCCTCCACTTT
CASSPEGGSDSPLHF
>TRBJ1-3|TRBV19|.|.
TGTGCCAGTAGCTCGCAGGGTCAAAGCTCTGGAAACACCATATATTTT
CASSSQGQSSGNTIYF
>TRBJ1-6|TRBV11-1|.|.
TGTGCCAGCAGCTCCGGCATCAGGGATAATTCACCCCTCCACTTT
CASSSGIRDNSPLHF
>TRBJ2-2|TRBV10-3|.|.
TGTGCCATCAGTGGGAACGGGGACGGGGAGCTGTTTTTT
CAISGNGDGELFF
>TRBJ1-3|TRBV3-1/TRBV3-2|TRBD1|.
TGTGCCAGCAGCCAAGAGGAACCTCTTTCCCCCTTGACAGGGAGAAACACCATATATTTT
CASSQEEPLSPLTGRNTIYF
>TRBJ1-3|TRBV27|.|.
TGTGCCAGCAGCTCGGGAGAGTCTGGAAACACCATATATTTT
CASSSGESGNTIYF
>TRBJ2-3|TRBV28|TRBD1|many
TGTGCCAGCAGTCCCGGAGGGACAGGGAATCCAGATACGCAGTATTTT
CASSPGGTGNPDTQYF
>TRBJ2-1|TRBV10-3|.|.
TGTGCCATCAGTGCGATCCGGGGTAATGAGCAGTTCTTC
CAISAIRGNEQFF
>TRBJ2-3|TRBV7-2|TRBD2|.
TGTGCCAGCAGCTTAGGCGGGGGGCAGTATTTT
CASSLGGGQYF
>TRBJ1-1|TRBV11-3|TRBD1|.
TGTGCCAGCAGCCAGGAGGGACAGGGGGTAATTGAAGCTTTCTTT
CASSQEGQGVIEAFF
>TRBJ1-4|TRBV20-1|.|.
TGCAGTGCTAGTCTTCCAGGGTTTTTGGCTAATGAAAAACTGTTTTTT
CSASLPGFLANEKLFF
>TRBJ1-1|TRBV7-9|TRBD1|.
TGTGCCAGCAGCTTATCGGCAGGGGGGAACACTGAAGCTTTCTTT
CASSLSAGGNTEAFF
>TRBJ1-2|TRBV7-9|TRBD1|.
TGTGCCAGCAGTCTCCAGGGGGATGGCTACACCTTC
CASSLQGDGYTF
>TRBJ2-1|TRBV15|.|.
TGTGCCACCAGCAGAGCTAGAGGCTCCTACAATGAGCAGTTCTTC
CATSRARGSYNEQFF
>TRBJ1-2|TRBV24-1|TRBD1|.
TGTGCCACCAGTGATCGGGGACAGGGGGCTGAGGGCTACACCTTC
CATSDRGQGAEGYTF
>TRBJ2-1|TRBV7-2|TRBD2|.
TGTGCCAGCAGGCTTAGGACTAGCGGGGGGGTCAATGAGCAGTTCTTC
CASRLRTSGGVNEQFF
>TRBJ2-7|TRBV2|.|.
TGTGCCAGCAGTGAGGGCGCATACGAGCAGTACTTC
CASSEGAYEQYF
>TRBJ2-3|TRBV7-3|.|.
TGTGCCAGCAGCTTAATTGCCGGTGACACAGATACGCAGTATTTT
CASSLIAGDTDTQYF
>TRBJ1-6|TRBV5-1|.|.
TGCGCCAGCAGCCTCGGGGGGGTGGGGCCGGATTCACCCCTCCACTTT
CASSLGGVGPDSPLHF
>TRBJ1-4|TRBV5-1|TRBD1|once
TGCGCCAGCAGCTTAACCGGGACAGGGGGCCTAGCTAATGAAAAACTGTTTTTT
CASSLTGTGGLANEKLFF
>TRBJ1-6|TRBV6-5|TRBD1|.
TGTGCCAGCAAATTACCCCCCAGGGGGAATTCACCCCTCCACTTT
CASKLPPRGNSPLHF
>TRBJ1-3|TRBV2|TRBD1|.
TGTGCCAGCAGTCAGGGACAGTCTGGAAACACCATATATTTT
CASSQGQSGNTIYF
>TRBJ2-3|TRBV9|.|.
TGTGCCAGCAGCCCCCTCGGGTTGAATCCCACAGATACGCAGTATTTT
CASSPLGLNPTDTQYF
>TRBJ1-1|TRBV28|TRBD1|.
TGTGCCAGCAGTTTGGACAGGGGCATGAACACTGAAGCTTTCTTT
CASSLDRGMNTEAFF